The 18 T cell receptor beta chains presented below share a single source sample, sequenced in a study of T cell responses to AZD1222 COVID-19 vaccine. The protocol was immunoSEQ multiplex PCR, while the TCRdb copy is restricted to in-frame clones and leaves out a portion. The sample shows 120,000 or so clones, around nine tenths of them seen only once. Source: peripheral blood, taken on day 0 of AZD1222 vaccination. The receptor set was obtained from an adult in good health.

This clone has a handful of counts. Distinct nucleotide sequences in the sample also encode this CDR3. This chain connects TRBV7-9 to TRBJ1-5; tentative D call: TRBD1 (6 bases). This CDR3 contains 14 residues. Germline V lookup: CDR1 SEHNR, CDR2 FQNEAQ (reference sequence). Trimming left V 1 base short and J 4 bases short, with 8 bases between. The CDR3 sequence: CASSLGTANQPQHF. In DNA form, the CDR3 reads TGTGCCAGCAGCTTAGGGACAGCGAATCAGCCCCAGCATTTT.

The chain links TRBV29-1 to TRBJ1-3; D is unresolved. CDR1 and CDR2 from the germline V gene are SQVTM and ANQGSEA. The CDR3 runs 11 residues. CDR3: CSAFSGNTIYF. The DNA of the CDR3 is TGCAGTGCTTTCTCTGGAAACACCATATATTTT. Drawing the rest from reference TRBV29-1 and TRBJ1-3, the complete variable domain is SAVISQKPSRDICQRGTSLTIQCQVDSQVTMMFWYRQQPGQSLTLIATANQGSEATYESGFVIDKFPISRPNLTFSTLTVSNMSPEDSSIYLCSAFSGNTIYFGEGSWLTVV.

V and J are TRBV6-6 and TRBJ1-2, with TRBD1 identical over 7 bases. Unmatched junction bases numbered 4, after V lost 4 bases and J lost 8 bases. Germline V lookup: CDR1 MNHNY, CDR2 SVGAGI (reference sequence). This CDR3 region has 12 residues. The CDR3 DNA reads as TGTGCCAGCAGTTTCCAGGGGGGCGGCTACACCTTC. Translated, it gives CASSFQGGGYTF.

The rearrangement links TRBV29-1 to TRBJ1-1, with D perhaps TRBD1 (5 bases). From germline, CDR1 is SQVTM and CDR2 ANQGSEA. Deletions cut 2 bases from V and 3 bases from J, with 13 bases between. CDR3 size: 14 residues. The CDR3 reads CSVELRRGYTEAFF. In DNA form, the CDR3 reads TGCAGCGTTGAACTCCGTCGGGGCTACACTGAAGCTTTCTTT.

V is TRBV5-1 and J is TRBJ1-2; 9 bases agree with TRBD1. After removal of 8 bases from V and 1 base from J, the junction contained 12 bases not matched to a gene. This CDR3 has 16 amino acids. Germline V gives CDR1 SGHRS, CDR2 YFSETQ. This CDR3 reads CASGSGTGTFNYGYTF. The CDR3 DNA reads as TGCGCCAGTGGTTCCGGGACAGGGACTTTTAACTATGGCTACACCTTC.

The chain recombines TRBV10-3 with TRBJ2-1; the match to TRBD1 covers 7 bases. This CDR3 comprises 15 residues. V gave up 2 bases and J gave up 1 base; unmatched junction bases: 2. CDR1 is ENHRY, CDR2 SYGVKD, per germline. CDR3 in DNA: TGTGCCATCAGTGAGGGGGACAGTTCCTACAATGAGCAGTTCTTC. It encodes CAISEGDSSYNEQFF.

Concerning this clone: At one end the junction does not follow the germline gene, possibly because of a read error. The J gene is TRBJ1-5, the V gene TRBV15, with 7 nucleotides matching TRBD1. Germline V gene lookup returns CDR1 LNHNV and CDR2 YYDKDF (reference sequence). The CDR3 is 12 residues long. The CDR3 here is CATSREGQRQHF. CDR3 DNA: TGTGCCACCAGCAGAGAGGGACAGCGCCAGCATTTT.

The chain links TRBV5-4 to TRBJ1-1; TRBD1 might be the D (6 bases). The germline V gene encodes CDR1 SGHNT and CDR2 YYREEE (reference sequence). The CDR3 is 13 residues long. V was shortened by 6 bases and J by 5 bases, with 14 bases between the two germline ends. The CDR3 here is CASNQGPGTEAFF. Here the CDR3 DNA reads TGTGCCAGCAACCAGGGGCCCGGGACTGAAGCTTTCTTT.

The gene calls are TRBV5-1 and TRBJ1-2; no clear D gene. The CDR3 is 15 residues long. V lost 4 bases and J lost 3, with 16 bases in between. The germline V gene encodes CDR1 SGHRS and CDR2 YFSETQ. The CDR3 protein is CASSEGRANHYGYTF. The DNA of the CDR3 is TGCGCCAGCAGCGAAGGACGGGCGAATCACTATGGCTACACCTTC.

The genes are TRBV25-1 and TRBJ1-1; possibly TRBD1 for D (5 bases). CDR1 and CDR2 from the germline V gene are MGHDK and SYGVNS. This CDR3 has 13 amino acids. Between the trimmed V and J ends, which lost 5 bases and 1 base, there was a span of 8 bases. In DNA form, the CDR3 reads TGTGCCAGCAGTATTGGACAGAACACTGAAGCTTTCTTT. This sequence encodes CASSIGQNTEAFF.

The chain is built from TRBV29-1 and TRBJ1-2; 7 bases are shared with TRBD1. The V gene end was trimmed by 6 bases and the J gene end by 0 bases; junction bases not matched to a gene: 7. CDR3 length equals 14 residues. In germline, CDR1 is SQVTM, CDR2 ANQGSEA. The CDR3 loop is CSVTDREANYGYTF. CDR3 in DNA: TGCAGCGTAACCGACAGGGAAGCTAACTATGGCTACACCTTC.

The V call is TRBV9, the J call TRBJ2-1, with 7 bases that match TRBD2. Germline V gene sequence: CDR1 SGDLS, CDR2 YYNGEE. V was clipped by 2 bases and J by 7 bases; unmatched bases: 3. CDR3 length: 13 amino acids. The CDR3 here is CASSVAGRNEQFF. CDR3 DNA sequence: TGTGCCAGCAGCGTCGCCGGGAGGAATGAGCAGTTCTTC.

This chain uses TRBV7-2 with TRBJ1-2, with 9 bases matching TRBD1. The CDR3 covers 14 residues. Per germline, CDR1 SGHTA and CDR2 FQGNSA. V lost 3 bases to trimming and J lost 4 bases; unmatched junction nucleotides: 3. CDR3: CASSFADRGYGYTF. CDR3 in DNA: TGTGCCAGCAGCTTCGCGGACAGGGGCTATGGCTACACCTTC.

This chain links TRBV6-1 with TRBJ1-5, with TRBD1 as a possible D gene (5 bases). Germline loops: CDR1 MNHNS, CDR2 SASEGT. V lost 3 bases and J 2 bases, leaving 11 bases between the germline ends. This CDR3 contains 15 residues. For the CDR3, the DNA is TGTGCCAGCAGTGAGCTTGGGGGGGGCAATCAGCCCCAGCATTTT. Protein: CASSELGGGNQPQHF.

This clone was counted between two and nine times. The chain links TRBV11-3 to TRBJ1-6; D is uncertain. Germline V CDR1 and CDR2: SGHNT, YENEEA. This CDR3 is 13 amino acids long. The V end lost 5 bases, the J end lost 7 bases, and 9 bases lay between the germline ends. Written as DNA, the CDR3 is TGTGCCAGCAGCCTGCTGGAAAATTCACCCCTCCACTTT. Translated, it gives CASSLLENSPLHF.

V and J are TRBV18 and TRBJ1-1; D possibly corresponds to TRBD1 (5 bases). Germline CDR1 and CDR2: KGHSH and LQKENI. This CDR3 has 15 amino acids. The V and J ends lost 6 bases and 7 bases respectively, with 21 bases between them. The chain's CDR3 is CASSPTGTPEGEAFF. In nucleotides, the CDR3 is TGTGCCAGCTCCCCAACCGGGACTCCGGAGGGTGAAGCTTTCTTT.

The chain joins TRBV18 to TRBJ2-7; possibly TRBD1 for D (5 bases). The CDR3 runs 15 residues. The germline V gene encodes CDR1 KGHSH and CDR2 LQKENI. V lost 3 bases and J 0 bases, leaving 12 bases between the germline ends. CDR3 region: CASSPRQTSSYEQYF. CDR3 DNA sequence: TGTGCCAGCTCACCCCGACAGACGAGCTCCTACGAGCAGTACTTC.

This sequence joins TRBV5-8 and TRBJ1-5; D possibly corresponds to TRBD1 (6 bases). V shed 5 bases and J shed 5 bases, with 14 bases lying between them. This CDR3 spans 14 amino acids. CDR1 and CDR2 from the germline V gene are SGHTS and YDEGEE. The CDR3 DNA is TGTGCCAGCAGACCCTGGGGGGCGCATCAGCCCCAGCATTTT. As protein: CASRPWGAHQPQHF.